This TCR beta chain was sequenced for a study of regulatory T cells in long-lasting Graves disease. Time point noted: newly diagnosed GD, antithyroid drugs for less than 3 months. Construction of the TCR library relied on RNA isolated from PBMCs. CDR1 is DFQATT, CDR2 SNEGSKA, per germline (reference sequence). Germline trimming cut 0 bases from V and 11 bases from J; bases unmatched to any gene: 9. The length of the CDR3 is 14 residues. This clonotype was seen only a few times. Assembly of TCR beta libraries relied on iRepertoire HTBI primers together with Arm-PCR of CDR3 regions. TCRdb ran MiXCR on the multiplex PCR reads and lists one entry per CDR3 protein. The table lists fewer than 650,000 distinct CDR3 sequences, about 16% of them singletons. This same sample was also taken into another study, of T cells in Graves' hyperthyroidism and ophthalmopathy. As reported in that work: Patients aged 18 to 65 had newly diagnosed hyperthyroidism that had lasted under 2 months.

The origin of this receptor is a young man with Graves disease. The V call is TRBV20-1, the J call TRBJ1-1; TRBD1 matches at 10 bases. Material: peripheral blood mononuclear cells (PBMCs), obtained at new diagnosis, from a patient treated with antithyroid drugs. CDR3 nucleotide sequence: TGCAGTGCTAGAGAGTCAGGACGGACAGGGGGGGCTTTCTTT. Translation gives CSARESGRTGGAFF.